This T cell receptor (beta chain) was found in a study of blood T cell repertoires in COVID-19. Study-wide background: Samples representing acute and convalescent COVID-19 were sourced from the United States, Italy and Spain. PBMCs, B-cell-depleted T cells, or T cells were the source of the cDNA or gDNA that made up the material.

Original methodology: Nucleated cell number was recorded as an estimate derived from reference gene primer amplification. Data came from immunoSEQ multiplex PCR; TCRdb stores just in-frame clones and leaves some out. Clonal size and the V and J genes are those of that table, whereas D and trimming came from the DNA. Counted here are about 190,000 clones, 65% to 85% occurring once; the ten biggest clones make up 2.5% to 3.5%. V was clipped by 7 bases and J by 6 bases, with 19 bases between them. This CDR3 has 16 amino acids. CDR1 and CDR2 (germline): SNHLY, FYNNEI. The receptor was derived from a man between 45 and 60 years old with active or convalescent COVID-19. The V call is TRBV2, the J call TRBJ1-6; the D gene is possibly TRBD1 (5 bases). Input material: peripheral blood. DNA for the CDR3: TGTGCCAGCAACCGGCAGGGCCAAGAAGCTAATTCACCCCTCCACTTT. Its translation is CASNRQGQEANSPLHF.